This T cell receptor beta chain was recovered during a study of T cell repertoires in ileal Crohn's disease. At the level of the study: The M0 sample came from the inflamed ileal portion of the resected specimen. Per sample, roughly 500 nanograms of biopsy DNA were TCRB immunosequenced.

This sample's time point: inflamed ileum from the surgical specimen. Germline values: CDR1 SGDLS, CDR2 YYNGEE. Deletions cut 0 bases from V and 3 bases from J, with 21 bases between. The CDR3 sequence is 18 residues long. Data came from immunoSEQ multiplex PCR; TCRdb stores just in-frame clones and leaves some out. The data contain around 5,200 clones, roughly 87% of them seen just once; the ten biggest clones take up 20% to 25%. Study-wide results and limits: Active smokers at surgery had more clonal expansions than non-smokers. Clonality above 26.8% at surgery always came with endoscopic recurrence.

As concerns this clone: As yet, its antigen is unknown.

The sample taken for sequencing was ileal tissue. The source is an adult with Crohn's disease. The genes are TRBV9 and TRBJ2-5, with a possible D match to TRBD1 (6 bases). The DNA of the CDR3 is TGTGCCAGCAGCGTAGCTAGAGGGGGTAGTGGGGCAAAAGAGACCCAGTACTTC. Its translation is CASSVARGGSGAKETQYF.